This paragraph covers one T cell receptor beta chain sequence. The sample originates from a study of blood T cell repertoires in COVID-19. Across the study: Sources were T cells, B-cell-depleted T cells, or PBMCs; the material itself was cDNA or gDNA.

The table came from immunoSEQ multiplex PCR; TCRdb's copy has only in-frame clones and leaves some out. The table has 150,000 to 200,000 clones, 80% to 90% seen once; the top ten hold less than 25%. The germline V and J ends were trimmed by 1 base and 6 bases, with 14 bases remaining between them. Germline V gene data show CDR1 as SGHRS and CDR2 as YFSETQ. This CDR3 region has 14 residues. The rearrangement links TRBV5-1 to TRBJ2-7; a possible D gene is TRBD1 (5 bases). The sample comprised peripheral blood. This sequence originates from a man in his 70s with active or convalescent COVID-19. The CDR3 region is CASSLLGRDGEQYF. The CDR3 region has the DNA TGCGCCAGCAGCTTGTTGGGCAGGGATGGCGAGCAGTACTTC.